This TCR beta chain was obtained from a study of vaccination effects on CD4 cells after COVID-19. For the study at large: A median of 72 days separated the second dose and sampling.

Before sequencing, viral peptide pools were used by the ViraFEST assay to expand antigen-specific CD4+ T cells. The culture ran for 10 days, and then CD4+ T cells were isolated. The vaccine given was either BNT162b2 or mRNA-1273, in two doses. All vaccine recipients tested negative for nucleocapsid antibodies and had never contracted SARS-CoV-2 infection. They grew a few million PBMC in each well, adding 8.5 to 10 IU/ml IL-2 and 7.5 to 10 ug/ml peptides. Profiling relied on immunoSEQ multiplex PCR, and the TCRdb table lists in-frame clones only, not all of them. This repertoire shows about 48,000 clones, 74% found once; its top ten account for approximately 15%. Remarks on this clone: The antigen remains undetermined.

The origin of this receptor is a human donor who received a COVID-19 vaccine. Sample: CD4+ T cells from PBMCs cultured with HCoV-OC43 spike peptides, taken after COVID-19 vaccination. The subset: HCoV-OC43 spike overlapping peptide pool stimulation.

The CDR3 protein is CASSPESYTGTQYF. The CDR3, as DNA: TGTGCCAGCAGCCCCGAATCTTATACAGGGACCCAGTACTTC. The chain couples TRBV7-9 to TRBJ2-5; maybe TRBD1 (5 bases). With 5 bases removed from V and 7 bases from J, the gap between germline ends came to 17 bases. The CDR3 extends over 14 amino acids. The germline gives CDR1 SEHNR, CDR2 FQNEAQ (reference sequence).